These 25 T cell receptor beta chains share one sample of origin, sequenced in a study of shared clonotypes between healthy human individuals (TCRdb year 2020). CD8 naive samples consisted of CD45RO-negative cells that were positively selected for CCR7, yielding a CD45RA+CCR7+ population without TemRA cells. Library preparation used the immunoSEQ multiplex PCR assay. What TCRdb holds here is the immuneACCESS table cut down to in-frame rearrangements. Part of the clones is not present; checked against another copy, under half of the missing clones reflect an unresolved V gene, and the others are unexplained. The sample contains over 800,000 clones, 92% of them found a single time. The ten largest clones add up to about 25% of the sample. Material for sequencing was naive CD8+ T cells sorted from blood. The cell subset or site label on this specimen signifies: CD45RA+CCR7+. The origin of the receptors is a man aged 25-40 years in good health.

As regards this clone: A read error is the likely source, as a far larger clone sits one nucleotide away. The genes are TRBV2 and TRBJ2-6; no clear D gene. CDR3 size: 14 residues. Germline loops: CDR1 SNHLY, CDR2 FYNNEI. Trimming left V 3 bases short and J 1 base short, with 4 bases between. The CDR3: CASSDRSGANVLTF. CDR3 sequence (DNA): TGTGCCAGCAGTGACAGGTCTGGGGCCAACGTCCTGACTTTC.

This clone was detected a few times. This rearrangement joins TRBV11-2 to TRBJ2-3; possible D gene TRBD1, 5 bases. In germline, CDR1 is SGHAT, CDR2 FQNNGV. The CDR3 has 11 residues. The V end was cut by 4 bases, the J end by 6 bases, with 5 bases between. CDR3 nucleotide sequence: TGTGCCAGCAGCTCAGGGGATACGCAGTATTTT. Protein: CASSSGDTQYF.

The chain employs TRBV30 and TRBJ2-7, with TRBD2 matching 7 bases. V shed 3 bases and J 2 bases; nucleotides not matched to a gene: 4. The CDR3 loop spans 13 amino acids. Germline loops: CDR1 GTSNPN, CDR2 SVGIG (reference sequence). The CDR3 nucleotides are TGTGCCTGGAGGGAGGGGAGGGCCTACGAGCAGTACTTC. Protein: CAWREGRAYEQYF.

V and J are TRBV28 and TRBJ2-7; TRBD1 or TRBD2 may be the D gene (5 bases each). The CDR3 is 14 amino acids. Germline V lookup: CDR1 MDHEN, CDR2 SYDVKM. V was clipped by 2 bases and J by 2 bases, with 10 bases between them. CDR3 bases: TGTGCCAGCAGTTTAGAGCTGGGGGCCTACGAGCAGTACTTC. It encodes CASSLELGAYEQYF. Together with reference TRBV28 and TRBJ2-7, the CDR3 gives the full variable domain: DVKVTQSSRYLVKRTGEKVFLECVQDMDHENMFWYRQDPGLGLRLIYFSYDVKMKEKGDIPEGYSVSREKKERFSLILESASTNQTSMYLCASSLELGAYEQYFGPGTRLTVT.

This rearrangement joins TRBV4-1 to TRBJ2-1, with 13 bases identical to TRBD2. This CDR3 has 19 residues. The germline V gene encodes CDR1 MGHRA and CDR2 YSYEKL. V gave up 2 bases and J gave up 7 bases; unmatched junction bases: 14. The CDR3 loop is CASSQLVPHGTSGTNEQFF. CDR3 in DNA: TGCGCCAGCAGCCAACTAGTGCCCCACGGGACTAGCGGGACGAATGAGCAGTTCTTC.

The chain is built from TRBV4-1 and TRBJ2-1; D is unresolved. Germline V CDR1 and CDR2: MGHRA, YSYEKL. The CDR3 runs to 15 residues. Trimming took 2 bases from V and 4 from J, leaving 12 bases between them. CDR3: CASSQQQDPYNEQFF. In DNA form, the CDR3 reads TGCGCCAGCAGCCAACAGCAGGATCCTTACAATGAGCAGTTCTTC.

The chain is built from TRBV7-2 and TRBJ2-5, with D possibly matching TRBD1 (6 bases). Per the germline V gene, CDR1 is SGHTA and CDR2 is FQGNSA. The germline V and J ends were trimmed by 7 bases and 3 bases, with 24 bases remaining between them. This CDR3 is built from 17 residues. CDR3 in amino acids: CASNRRDKDPDEETQYF. The CDR3, as DNA: TGTGCCAGCAATCGCCGGGACAAGGACCCTGATGAAGAGACCCAGTACTTC.

The chain carries TRBV11-2 and TRBJ1-5; D not resolved. Trimming removed 4 bases at V and 1 base at J, with 5 bases between. CDR1 and CDR2 from the germline V gene are SGHAT and FQNNGV. The CDR3 has 13 residues. In nucleotides, the CDR3 is TGTGCCAGCAGCTGGGAGAGCAATCAGCCCCAGCATTTT. This codes for CASSWESNQPQHF.

This chain joins TRBV9 and TRBJ1-1; 9 bases line up with TRBD1. Germline V gene lookup returns CDR1 SGDLS and CDR2 YYNGEE. This CDR3 comprises 15 residues. Trimming took 4 bases from V and 6 from J; bases not matched to a gene: 10. CDR3 amino acids: CASSSTGTGYAEAFF. In nucleotides, the CDR3 is TGTGCCAGCAGCTCAACCGGGACAGGGTACGCTGAAGCTTTCTTT.

The V call is TRBV18, the J call TRBJ2-3, with D perhaps TRBD2 (6 bases). The CDR3 loop spans 12 amino acids. The V gene lost 10 bases and the J gene lost 4 bases, with 12 bases spanning the gap. The V gene's germline CDR1 is KGHSH and CDR2 LQKENI. CDR3 bases: TGTGCCACCTTCGGGGAGGCAGATACGCAGTATTTT. It encodes CATFGEADTQYF.

The chain couples TRBV7-9 to TRBJ2-3; D possibly matches TRBD1 or TRBD2 (5 bases each). Per the germline V gene, CDR1 is SEHNR and CDR2 is FQNEAQ (reference sequence). CDR3 length: 19 residues. Trimming took off 5 bases at V and 0 bases at J, with 24 bases between the two ends. The CDR3 region is CASSPPTGQPRWSTDTQYF. For the CDR3, the DNA is TGTGCCAGCAGCCCCCCGACGGGGCAGCCGCGCTGGAGCACAGATACGCAGTATTTT.

This clone was seen just once. The rearrangement uses TRBV5-1 and TRBJ2-1; D unclear. V gave up 3 bases and J gave up 4 bases, with 5 bases separating them. In germline, CDR1 is SGHRS, CDR2 YFSETQ. CDR3 length: 12 amino acids. CDR3 protein: CASSWKYNEQFF. DNA for the CDR3: TGCGCCAGCAGCTGGAAGTACAATGAGCAGTTCTTC.

The chain recombines TRBV10-3 with TRBJ2-1, with TRBD2 matching 7 bases. The V segment lost 6 bases and the J segment 16 bases; nucleotides outside the gene matches: 9. Germline lookup yields CDR1 ENHRY and CDR2 SYGVKD. The CDR3 contains 11 residues. The CDR3 reads CAISVGRDYFF. CDR3 DNA sequence: TGTGCCATCAGCGTGGGGCGGGACTATTTCTTC.

V is TRBV2 and J is TRBJ2-3, with D possibly TRBD1 on 6 matching bases. V was shortened by 9 bases and J by 2 bases, with 15 bases between the two germline ends. Germline values: CDR1 SNHLY, CDR2 FYNNEI. This CDR3 has 14 residues. For the CDR3, the DNA is TGTGCCAGTCTTCTACAGGGTACCACAGATACGCAGTATTTT. Its translation: CASLLQGTTDTQYF. The whole variable domain, remainder taken from reference TRBV2 and TRBJ2-3, is EPEVTQTPSHQVTQMGQEVILRCVPISNHLYFYWYRQILGQKVEFLVSFYNNEISEKSEIFDDQFSVERPDGSNFTLKIRSTKLEDSAMYFCASLLQGTTDTQYFGPGTRLTVL.

This sequence joins TRBV23-1 and TRBJ2-1; TRBD1 aligns across 9 bases. TRBV23-1 is classed as an ORF, of uncertain function. The trim removed 3 bases at V and 2 bases at J, leaving 8 bases unmatched. The CDR3 is 17 amino acids. CDR3 amino acids: CASSQGTGNGAYNEQFF. CDR3 in DNA: TGCGCCAGCAGTCAGGGGACAGGGAATGGAGCCTACAATGAGCAGTTCTTC.

This chain links TRBV5-1 with TRBJ2-3, with D tentatively TRBD1 (7 bases). The V end lost 2 bases, the J end lost 3 bases, and 13 bases lay between the germline ends. Germline V gene data show CDR1 as SGHRS and CDR2 as YFSETQ. CDR3 length: 15 amino acids. CDR3 protein: CASSFGQAGTDTQYF. CDR3 coding DNA: TGCGCCAGCAGCTTTGGACAGGCGGGGACAGATACGCAGTATTTT.

This clone appeared a single time. J is TRBJ2-7 and V is TRBV7-2; D unclear. V was shortened by 1 base and J by 2 bases, with 6 bases between the two germline ends. CDR1 SGHTA and CDR2 FQGNSA come from the germline V gene. There are 13 residues in the CDR3. For the CDR3, the DNA is TGTGCCAGCAGCTTAGATTTCACCTACGAGCAGTACTTC. This encodes CASSLDFTYEQYF. The whole variable domain, filled in from reference TRBV7-2 and TRBJ2-7, reads GAGVSQSPSNKVTEKGKDVELRCDPISGHTALYWYRQSLGQGLEFLIYFQGNSAPDKSGLPSDRFSAERTGGSVSTLTIQRTQQEDSAVYLCASSLDFTYEQYFGPGTRLTVT.

The V gene is TRBV28, the J gene TRBJ2-1; 14 bases are shared with TRBD2. The CDR3 extends over 19 amino acids. Per germline, CDR1 MDHEN and CDR2 SYDVKM. With 3 bases clipped from V and 4 bases from J, the junction kept 11 bases outside the gene matches. The CDR3: CASSLPGLAGARLYNEQFF. The CDR3 DNA sequence: TGTGCCAGCAGTTTGCCGGGACTAGCGGGAGCTCGGTTGTACAATGAGCAGTTCTTC.

This clone has a single count. The CDR3 bases are TGTGCCAGCAGCTTGGAGGGGCACCGGGATCAGCCCCAGCATTTT. It yields the protein CASSLEGHRDQPQHF. This sequence joins TRBV5-5 and TRBJ1-5, with TRBD1 as a possible D gene (5 bases). The V gene lost 0 bases and the J gene lost 5 bases, with 12 bases spanning the gap. This CDR3 contains 15 residues. Germline loops: CDR1 SGHKS, CDR2 YYEKEE (reference sequence).

The chain uses TRBV7-9 and TRBJ1-5, with TRBD1 matching over 12 bases. The CDR3 sequence is 16 residues long. From germline, CDR1 is SEHNR and CDR2 FQNEAQ (reference sequence). J lost 6 bases, V lost 5 bases, and 8 bases had no gene match. CDR3 in DNA: TGTGCCAGCAGCAAAAGCGGGACAGGGGGCGTTCAGCCCCAGCATTTT. Amino acids: CASSKSGTGGVQPQHF.

V gene TRBV20-1 combines with J gene TRBJ1-1; no clear D. V dropped 8 bases and J dropped 5 bases, with 12 bases sitting between them. The CDR3 covers 11 residues. Germline V gene data show CDR1 as DFQATT and CDR2 as SNEGSKA (reference sequence). The CDR3 sequence: CSSTKGTEAFF. The CDR3 coding sequence is TGCAGTAGCACAAAGGGTACTGAAGCTTTCTTT.

This rearrangement joins TRBV2 to TRBJ2-5; weak D call: TRBD1 (7 bases). V dropped 6 bases and J dropped 3 bases, with 11 bases sitting between them. The germline CDR1 and CDR2 sequences are SNHLY and FYNNEI. This CDR3 contains 13 residues. The CDR3 protein is CASREGQKETQYF. The CDR3 bases are TGTGCCAGCAGGGAGGGACAGAAAGAGACCCAGTACTTC.

CDR3 in amino acids: CASSPGQQGGVEKLFF. CDR3 DNA: TGTGCCAGCAGCCCGGGCCAACAGGGCGGTGTTGAAAAACTGTTTTTT. The chain employs TRBV11-1 and TRBJ1-4, with D perhaps TRBD1 (6 bases). The germline V gene has CDR1 SGHAT and CDR2 FQDESV (reference sequence). V lost 5 bases and J lost 7, with 20 bases in between. The CDR3 runs to 16 residues.

The genes are TRBV28 and TRBJ2-1, with a possible D match to TRBD2 (5 bases). The V gene lost 10 bases and the J gene lost 8 bases, with 12 bases spanning the gap. The CDR3 covers 11 residues. Germline CDR1 reads MDHEN; CDR2 reads SYDVKM. CDR3 in DNA: TGTGCCACCAGCTCTAGCTATGAGCAGTTCTTC. Its translation: CATSSSYEQFF.

The chain carries TRBV12-5 and TRBJ1-4; 7 bases match TRBD1. After removal of 5 bases from V and 8 bases from J, the junction contained 8 bases not matched to a gene. This CDR3 spans 14 amino acids. The V gene's germline CDR1 is LGHNT and CDR2 FRNRAP. CDR3 in amino acids: CASGPYRGDEKLFF. The CDR3 DNA reads TGTGCTAGTGGTCCGTACAGGGGCGACGAAAAACTGTTTTTT.